Listed below are T cell receptor beta chains from one sample, sequenced in a study of blood T cell repertoires in COVID-19. Profiled with immunoSEQ multiplex PCR; TCRdb holds only in-frame clones, not every one. The sample lists about 210,000 clones; approximately 78% were seen once. The sample comprised peripheral blood. The source is a woman between 40 and 50 years old with acute or convalescent COVID-19. Both conserved end residues are part of each CDR3. Fields, in order: V gene, J gene, D gene, clone size, CDR3 protein, CDR3 DNA. A D gene is named only where the DNA matches it firmly. Clone size appears in some rows only: once, few, many, or a class for an expanded clone.

TRBV2	TRBJ1-4	TRBD1	.	CASTPGTGNEKLFF	TGTGCCAGCACCCCCGGGACAGGGAATGAAAAACTGTTTTTT
TRBV27	TRBJ2-3	.	.	CASSSDSSWWTDTQYF	TGTGCCAGCAGTTCGGACAGTTCTTGGTGGACAGATACGCAGTATTTT
TRBV23-1	TRBJ2-7	.	.	CASSRPGADEQYF	TGCGCCAGCAGTCGGCCCGGAGCGGACGAGCAGTACTTC
TRBV6-1	TRBJ2-4	.	.	CASSEPLQAGLFKNIQYF	TGTGCCAGCAGTGAACCGCTCCAGGCGGGCCTATTCAAAAACATTCAGTACTTC
TRBV6-5	TRBJ1-1	.	.	CASSYPGGTEAFF	TGTGCCAGCAGTTACCCGGGGGGCACTGAAGCTTTCTTT
TRBV5-4	TRBJ1-1	TRBD1	few	CASSLAAGGRGSTEAFF	TGTGCCAGCAGCTTGGCGGCAGGGGGCAGAGGGAGCACTGAAGCTTTCTTT
TRBV5-1	TRBJ1-3	.	few	CASSLQSPGGSGNTIYF	TGCGCCAGCAGCTTGCAAAGTCCGGGGGGCTCTGGAAACACCATATATTTT
TRBV19	TRBJ2-2	TRBD2	.	CASRVTSGTGELFF	TGTGCCAGTCGGGTTACTAGCGGCACCGGGGAGCTGTTTTTT
TRBV12-3/TRBV12-4	TRBJ1-2	.	.	CASSPDSSYGYTF	TGTGCCAGCAGTCCGGACTCTAGCTATGGCTACACCTTC
TRBV7-2	TRBJ2-1	TRBD1	.	CASNPGTVRNNEQFF	TGTGCCAGCAACCCCGGGACAGTCCGGAACAATGAGCAGTTCTTC
TRBV27	TRBJ2-7	TRBD1	once	CASSLKGAGYEQYF	TGTGCCAGCAGTTTGAAGGGGGCGGGTTACGAGCAGTACTTC
TRBV11-1	TRBJ1-6	TRBD1	.	CASSSKGTGWNSPLHF	TGTGCCAGCAGCTCCAAGGGGACAGGGTGGAATTCACCCCTCCACTTT
TRBV18	TRBJ1-3	.	.	CASSLSPSGNTIYF	TGTGCCAGCTCACTTTCCCCTTCTGGAAACACCATATATTTT
TRBV15	TRBJ1-1	.	.	CATSRDEGRSAFF	TGTGCCACCAGCAGAGATGAGGGCAGGTCAGCTTTCTTT